The next 27 T cell receptor beta chains were all read from a single sample in a study of blood T cell repertoires in COVID-19 (dated by TCRdb to about 2020). Libraries came from the immunoSEQ multiplex PCR assay. As stored in TCRdb, this immuneACCESS dataset retains in-frame rearrangements with V and J assigned. A fraction of the clones does not appear; measured against another copy, unresolved V genes explain less than half of the discrepancy, and the remainder lacks a known reason. The sample contains around 180,000 clones, 88% of them found a single time. The ten largest clones take up about 2.1% of the sample. The sequenced material came from peripheral blood. All receptors come from a man aged 65 to 85 with active or convalescent COVID-19.

The chain uses TRBV28 and TRBJ2-5, with D possibly being TRBD1 (5 bases). This CDR3 contains 16 residues. V lost 2 bases and J lost 1, with 14 bases in between. From germline, CDR1 is MDHEN and CDR2 SYDVKM. The CDR3 loop reads CASSLPLGQSQETQYF. CDR3 DNA: TGTGCCAGCAGTTTACCTCTGGGGCAGTCCCAAGAGACCCAGTACTTC. Together with reference TRBV28 and TRBJ2-5, the CDR3 gives the full variable domain: DVKVTQSSRYLVKRTGEKVFLECVQDMDHENMFWYRQDPGLGLRLIYFSYDVKMKEKGDIPEGYSVSREKKERFSLILESASTNQTSMYLCASSLPLGQSQETQYFGPGTRLLVL.

Here the CDR3 reads CASRGQGYTTEAFF. In DNA, the CDR3 is TGTGCCAGCAGGGGACAGGGCTATACCACTGAAGCTTTCTTT. This chain connects TRBV6-5 to TRBJ1-1; 9 nucleotides align to TRBD1. After removal of 6 bases from V and 4 bases from J, the junction contained 6 bases not matched to a gene. CDR3 size: 14 residues. The germline V gene has CDR1 MNHEY and CDR2 SVGAGI.

The chain has TRBV24-1 and TRBJ2-6; D not certain. Germline-derived CDR1 and CDR2 are KGHDR and SFDVKD. V dropped 5 bases and J dropped 0 bases, with 13 bases sitting between them. The CDR3 contains 17 residues. Written as DNA, the CDR3 is TGTGCCACCAGTGCTCACGGCACTATCTCTGGGGCCAACGTCCTGACTTTC. Amino acids: CATSAHGTISGANVLTF.

V is TRBV28 and J is TRBJ2-7; the D gene is possibly TRBD1 (7 bases). Looked up from germline, CDR1 is MDHEN and CDR2 is SYDVKM. Trimming removed 8 bases from V and 3 bases from J, with 17 bases in between. The CDR3 is 14 amino acids. The CDR3 spells CASHGGAGGYEQYF. CDR3 coding DNA: TGTGCCAGCCACGGCGGGGCAGGGGGCTACGAGCAGTACTTC.

The V and J genes are TRBV7-8 and TRBJ2-1, with no clear D. The length of the CDR3 is 13 residues. Trimming stripped 0 bases from V and 7 bases from J, with 7 bases between. CDR1 is SGHVS, CDR2 FQNEAQ, per germline. The chain's CDR3 is CASSLARSNEQFF. In DNA form, the CDR3 reads TGTGCCAGCAGCTTAGCGCGGTCTAATGAGCAGTTCTTC.

CDR3 coding DNA: TGCAGTGCTAGTAGGGGACAGGAGGGGAATGAGCAGTTCTTC. Translated, it gives CSASRGQEGNEQFF. The chain employs TRBV20-1 and TRBJ2-1, with 8 bases lining up with TRBD1. With 3 bases clipped from V and 7 bases from J, the junction kept 8 bases outside the gene matches. CDR3 length: 14 amino acids. CDR1 is DFQATT, CDR2 SNEGSKA, per germline (reference sequence).

V is TRBV4-1 and J is TRBJ1-5; tentatively, D is TRBD1 (5 bases). The CDR3 has 15 amino acids. V was shortened by 0 bases and J by 3 bases, with 9 bases between the two germline ends. CDR1 MGHRA and CDR2 YSYEKL come from the germline V gene. The CDR3 bases are TGCGCCAGCAGCCAAGATAGACAGTACAATCAGCCCCAGCATTTT. It codes for CASSQDRQYNQPQHF.

The chain's CDR3 is CASSFWATGLATNEKLFF. CDR3 coding DNA: TGTGCCAGCAGTTTTTGGGCGACAGGCCTTGCAACTAATGAAAAACTGTTTTTT. The chain is built from TRBV28 and TRBJ1-4; D possibly corresponds to TRBD1 (6 bases). The V and J ends lost 3 bases and 0 bases respectively, with 17 bases between them. This CDR3 has 18 residues. The germline V gene encodes CDR1 MDHEN and CDR2 SYDVKM.

The chain combines TRBV18 with TRBJ2-7; TRBD2 aligns across 7 bases. The CDR3 spans 15 residues. V dropped 1 base and J dropped 1; count of bases not matched to a gene: 4. Germline V gene sequence: CDR1 KGHSH, CDR2 LQKENI. In DNA form, the CDR3 reads TGTGCCAGCTCACCACGGGGGGGAGGATCCTACGAGCAGTACTTC. Protein product: CASSPRGGGSYEQYF.

This chain links TRBV5-4 with TRBJ1-5, with 7 bases aligning to TRBD1. The junction had 2 bases not matched to a gene; V was cut back by 0 bases and J by 8 bases. Germline CDR1 reads SGHNT; CDR2 reads YYREEE (reference sequence). This CDR3 is built from 13 residues. In DNA, the CDR3 is TGTGCCAGCAGCTTGGAGGGGGCAGAGCCCCAGCATTTT. Protein product: CASSLEGAEPQHF.

This chain links TRBV7-9 with TRBJ1-1; no clear D gene. CDR1 and CDR2 (germline): SEHNR, FQNEAQ (reference sequence). CDR3 size: 14 residues. Trimming cost V 1 base and J 1 base, with 7 bases left between them. The CDR3 region is CASSLGSGNTEAFF. The CDR3 DNA reads TGTGCCAGCAGCTTAGGCTCGGGGAACACTGAAGCTTTCTTT.

This chain links TRBV28 with TRBJ1-6; the D gene is possibly TRBD1 (5 bases). V was cut by 5 bases and J by 4 bases, with 12 bases left in between. CDR3 length: 15 residues. Germline CDR1 MDHEN, CDR2 SYDVKM. This CDR3 is CASSPSTAYNSPLHF. CDR3 nucleotides: TGTGCCAGCAGTCCGTCGACAGCTTATAATTCACCCCTCCACTTT.

V and J are TRBV2 and TRBJ2-3; D may be TRBD2 (6 bases). The V gene's germline CDR1 is SNHLY and CDR2 FYNNEI. The CDR3 spans 14 residues. The ends were cut back, 5 bases at V and 4 bases at J, with 13 bases in the middle. CDR3 residues: CASSPDGGADTQYF. CDR3 in DNA: TGTGCCAGCAGTCCCGACGGGGGAGCAGATACGCAGTATTTT.

The chain couples TRBV10-1 to TRBJ2-5; TRBD2 matches at 9 bases. Germline CDR1 and CDR2: WNHNN and SYGVQD (reference sequence). The length of the CDR3 is 15 residues. After removal of 5 bases from V and 2 bases from J, the junction contained 6 bases not matched to a gene. The CDR3 region is CASSQPAGGQETQYF. CDR3 in DNA: TGCGCCAGCAGTCAACCGGCGGGAGGGCAAGAGACCCAGTACTTC.

V and J are TRBV28 and TRBJ2-3, with D possibly being TRBD2 (6 bases). V was shortened by 7 bases and J by 1 base, with 18 bases between the two germline ends. Germline V gene data show CDR1 as MDHEN and CDR2 as SYDVKM. CDR3 length equals 16 residues. CDR3 in amino acids: CASTASGTSRTDTQYF. In DNA, the CDR3 is TGTGCCAGCACGGCGTCCGGGACTTCCCGCACAGATACGCAGTATTTT.

This chain connects TRBV3-1 (or the pseudogene TRBV3-2) to TRBJ1-3; D remains unclear. CDR3 length equals 12 residues. V was cut by 4 bases and J by 4 bases, with 5 bases left in between. CDR1 LGHDT and CDR2 YNNKEL come from the germline V gene (reference sequence). The DNA for the CDR3 is TGTGCCAGCAGCCCTCCCGGAAACACCATATATTTT. It is translated as CASSPPGNTIYF.

V gene TRBV11-3 combines with J gene TRBJ2-1, with 7 bases identical to TRBD2. Germline CDR1 SGHNT, CDR2 YENEEA. Trimming at V came to 4 bases and at J to 0 bases, leaving 6 bases not matched to a gene. The CDR3 runs 16 residues. The CDR3 sequence is CASSCIRDYSYNEQFF. CDR3 nucleotide sequence: TGTGCCAGCAGCTGCATCCGGGACTACTCCTACAATGAGCAGTTCTTC. The whole variable domain, remainder taken from reference TRBV11-3 and TRBJ2-1, is EAGVVQSPRYKIIEKKQPVAFWCNPISGHNTLYWYLQNLGQGPELLIRYENEEAVDDSQLPKDRFSAERLKGVDSTLKIQPAELGDSAVYLCASSCIRDYSYNEQFFGPGTRLTVL.

V is TRBV5-1 and J is TRBJ1-6; D unclear. The CDR3 totals 15 residues. Germline CDR1 SGHRS, CDR2 YFSETQ. V dropped 0 bases and J dropped 9 bases, with 13 bases sitting between them. The CDR3 coding sequence is TGCGCCAGCAGCTTGGAAGGTCGGGAGAGTTCACCCCTCCACTTT. Protein: CASSLEGRESSPLHF.

The chain is built from TRBV28 and TRBJ1-6, with D hard to call. There are 12 residues in the CDR3. V was cut by 2 bases and J by 13 bases, with 9 bases left in between. Per germline, CDR1 MDHEN and CDR2 SYDVKM. CDR3 sequence (DNA): TGTGCCAGCAGTTTAAAATTATCTCCCCTCCACTTT. Translated: CASSLKLSPLHF.

J is TRBJ2-1 and V is TRBV18; perhaps TRBD2 as D (5 bases). The CDR3 contains 14 residues. The germline CDR1 and CDR2 sequences are KGHSH and LQKENI. Trimming shortened V by 4 bases and J by 2 bases, and 9 bases separated the two germline ends. The CDR3 DNA sequence: TGTGCCAGCTCACTACCAGCGGCCTACAATGAGCAGTTCTTC. Amino acids: CASSLPAAYNEQFF.

The V and J genes are TRBV21-1 and TRBJ2-5; the listed D gene, TRBD1, was not tested against the DNA. TRBV21-1 is a known pseudogene. The CDR3 loop spans 16 amino acids. This chain's CDR3 is CASSKARDRAPETQYF. CDR3 nucleotides: TGTGCCAGCAGCAAAGCGCGGGACAGGGCTCCGGAGACCCAGTACTTC.

This sequence joins TRBV28 and TRBJ1-1; D unresolved. The germline V and J ends were trimmed by 7 bases and 4 bases, with 13 bases remaining between them. Per the germline V gene, CDR1 is MDHEN and CDR2 is SYDVKM. This CDR3 has 13 residues. The CDR3 here is CASTPVHFTEAFF. The CDR3 region has the DNA TGTGCCAGCACCCCCGTGCACTTCACTGAAGCTTTCTTT.

The rearrangement links TRBV28 to TRBJ2-7; 10 bases are a match to TRBD1. The V segment lost 7 bases and the J segment 4 bases; nucleotides outside the gene matches: 10. CDR1 is MDHEN, CDR2 SYDVKM, per germline. The CDR3 covers 15 residues. The CDR3 coding sequence is TGTGCCAGCAACGCTGACAGGGGGCGTAGATACGAGCAGTACTTC. Protein sequence: CASNADRGRRYEQYF.

The chain uses TRBV7-9 and TRBJ2-7; 7 nucleotides line up with TRBD1. From germline, CDR1 is SEHNR and CDR2 FQNEAQ (reference sequence). The trim removed 5 bases at V and 6 bases at J, leaving 7 bases unmatched. The CDR3 totals 13 residues. The CDR3 region has the DNA TGTGCCAGCAGCCCGACAGGGCGCGGCGAGCAGTACTTC. Its translation is CASSPTGRGEQYF.

V gene TRBV7-2 combines with J gene TRBJ2-3, with 9 bases lining up with TRBD2. The CDR3 is 17 residues long. V shed 0 bases, J shed 0 bases, and the junction held 4 bases outside the gene matches. Looked up from germline, CDR1 is SGHTA and CDR2 is FQGNSA. In DNA form, the CDR3 reads TGTGCCAGCAGCTTAGCTGCTAGCGGGGTTAGCACAGATACGCAGTATTTT. It codes for CASSLAASGVSTDTQYF.

The V and J genes are TRBV27 and TRBJ1-2; a possible D gene is TRBD1 (6 bases). This CDR3 has 11 residues. Germline CDR1 MNHEY, CDR2 SMNVEV (reference sequence). Trimming pared 6 bases from V and 8 bases from J, leaving 10 bases between. CDR3 sequence reads: CASRSQGGYTF. CDR3 DNA: TGTGCCAGCAGAAGCCAGGGGGGCTACACCTTC.

CDR3 DNA sequence: TGTGCCAGCAGACGACAGGGATCTAACACCGGGGAGCTGTTTTTT. Translating it yields CASRRQGSNTGELFF. The chain employs TRBV27 and TRBJ2-2; 7 nucleotides match TRBD1. CDR3 length equals 15 residues. V trimming: 6 bases; J trimming: 2 bases; junction bases outside the gene matches: 6. Looked up from germline, CDR1 is MNHEY and CDR2 is SMNVEV (reference sequence).